This T cell receptor (beta chain) was recorded in a study of T cells expressing NK-cell markers (dated by TCRdb to 2018 to 2020). About the full investigation: In sorted CD3+CD56+NKG2C+, CD3+CD56+NKG2C- and CD3+CD56-NKG2C+ T-cell subsets from 7 to 9 donors, TCR beta-chain repertoires were profiled. Among the eight sequenced donors, seven were HCMV-seropositive and one was HCMV-seronegative. All eight donors whose samples were sequenced were randomly selected healthy volunteers, three of them men and five women. Illumina HiSeq 2000/2500, MiSeq or NextSeq was used to sequence libraries as 2 x 150 bp reads. Summary of the overall study and its limitations: Whether the expanded NKG2C-expressing T cell clones were specific for HCMV antigens was left unclear. In over five donors, the dominant CD3+CD56+NKG2C+ clonotypes were among the top 10 CD8+ clonotypes and accounted for about 1.0-7.5% of CD8+ T cells. Those dominant clonotypes were again the most abundant among CD3+CD56-NKG2C+ cells in a handful of donors, at about 28.3-65%.

Looking up the germline V gene (reference sequence) yields CDR1 LGHDT and CDR2 YNNKEL. From the cysteine up to the phenylalanine, the CDR3 has a length of 15 residues. No DNA is given. About this clonotype itself: It lacks a known antigen.

HCMV-specific IgG was detected in serum with a commercial ELISA kit to determine HCMV serostatus. Ficoll density gradient centrifugation was used to isolate peripheral blood mononuclear cells from blood. Instrument used: Illumina HiSeq 2000. 5'RACE template switching, by which a universal primer site and unique molecular identifiers were added, was used to make TCR beta cDNA libraries. Synthesis of cDNA was primed from the TCR beta constant segment and was followed by two consecutive PCR amplification steps. For the original study's pipeline: MIGEC was used to demultiplex reads and group reads by UMI, and MiTCR was used to assemble and quantify clonotypes. Only TCR cDNA sequences supported by at least two reads were kept to exclude erroneous sequences. The tcR package was used for downstream repertoire analysis, with clonotypes matched between fractions based on CDR3 nucleotide sequence plus V segment. VDJmatch was used to annotate antigen specificity against VDJdb, with one amino acid substitution allowed in CDR3. TCRdb reprocessed the reads and provides one entry for every CDR3 protein sequence; no DNA is given. TCRdb's processing, not the study's, gives the V and J calls here. The table of this sample itemizes roughly 180,000 distinct CDR3 sequences. Of the sample, about 18% is held by the ten largest clones.

The source is a woman between 18 and 69 years old in good health. The chain is encoded by TRBV3-1 joined to TRBJ2-6. Sequencing input: blood T cells: a sorted CD56 or NKG2C T cell subset, CD4+ or CD8+ T cells, or bulk PBMC T cells (not recorded which). The CDR3 in this case is CASSQVGSGANVLTF.